Shown below are 31 T cell receptor beta chains from a single sample sequenced in a study of blood T cell repertoires in COVID-19. Only in-frame clones appear in the TCRdb table, and some are missing; sequencing was by immunoSEQ multiplex PCR. The sample includes some 31,000 clones, almost 90% seen only once; the top ten take about 1.6%. The specimen sequenced was peripheral blood. These receptor sequences come from a man aged 60-69 years with active COVID-19.

This rearrangement joins TRBV7-3 to TRBJ1-3; 8 nucleotides align to TRBD1. V gave up 5 bases and J gave up 0 bases; unmatched junction bases: 3. This CDR3 comprises 15 residues. Germline CDR1 and CDR2: SGHTA and FQGTGA. The CDR3 is CASSRTGGSGNTIYF. Here the CDR3 DNA reads TGTGCCAGCAGCCGAACAGGGGGCTCTGGAAACACCATATATTTT.

This clone was counted once. V and J are TRBV3-1 (or the pseudogene TRBV3-2) and TRBJ2-1; no firm D call. The germline V gene encodes CDR1 LGHDT and CDR2 YNNKEL (reference sequence). V dropped 0 bases and J dropped 9 bases, with 9 bases sitting between them. There are 13 residues in the CDR3. CDR3 in DNA: TGTGCCAGCAGCCAAGATCGGCGCGGTGAGCAGTTCTTC. This gives the protein CASSQDRRGEQFF.

This chain joins TRBV2 and TRBJ2-1; TRBD2 is a possible D gene (5 bases). The V gene lost 2 bases and the J gene lost 10 bases, with 9 bases spanning the gap. This CDR3 comprises 12 residues. Germline V gene lookup returns CDR1 SNHLY and CDR2 FYNNEI. CDR3 amino acids: CASSEIRGEQFF. CDR3 coding DNA: TGTGCCAGCAGTGAAATTCGGGGAGAGCAGTTCTTC.

The V gene is TRBV10-3, the J gene TRBJ2-7; D unclear. CDR3 size: 12 residues. In germline, CDR1 is ENHRY, CDR2 SYGVKD. Trimming removed 4 bases at V and 3 bases at J, with 7 bases between. The CDR3 nucleotides read TGTGCCATCAGTGGTGGCCACTACGAGCAGTACTTC. Translation: CAISGGHYEQYF.

The rearrangement joins TRBV28 to TRBJ1-2; possible D gene TRBD1, 5 bases. CDR1 is MDHEN, CDR2 SYDVKM, per germline. This CDR3 region has 14 residues. Trimming left V 2 bases short and J 0 bases short, with 7 bases between. The CDR3: CASSLLTANYGYTF. The CDR3 DNA sequence: TGTGCCAGCAGTTTACTGACAGCTAACTATGGCTACACCTTC.

V usage is TRBV15 and J usage is TRBJ1-4; D is undetermined. From germline, CDR1 is LNHNV and CDR2 YYDKDF (reference sequence). The CDR3 covers 14 residues. V gave up 0 bases and J gave up 8 bases, with 10 bases separating them. CDR3 sequence: CATSRDMGEEKLFF. The DNA for the CDR3 is TGTGCCACCAGCAGAGATATGGGAGAAGAAAAACTGTTTTTT.

The V gene is TRBV6-5, the J gene TRBJ2-7; tentative D call: TRBD1 (5 bases). With 2 bases removed from V and 3 bases from J, the gap between germline ends came to 8 bases. This CDR3 spans 13 amino acids. The germline V gene encodes CDR1 MNHEY and CDR2 SVGAGI. This CDR3 is CASSYRQGYEQYF. The CDR3 DNA reads as TGTGCCAGCAGTTACCGTCAGGGCTACGAGCAGTACTTC.

The V and J genes are TRBV29-1 and TRBJ1-3, with a tentative D call TRBD1 (5 bases). V lost 5 bases and J lost 0, with 5 bases in between. Germline V gene sequence: CDR1 SQVTM, CDR2 ANQGSEA. This CDR3 spans 12 amino acids. CDR3 nucleotides: TGCAGCGTTACAGGCTCTGGAAACACCATATATTTT. It is translated as CSVTGSGNTIYF.

This chain uses TRBV28 with TRBJ2-7; D call uncertain. V was shortened by 7 bases and J by 5 bases, with 15 bases between the two germline ends. There are 13 residues in the CDR3. Germline CDR1 and CDR2: MDHEN and SYDVKM. The CDR3 spells CASTQTSFHEQYF. As DNA, the CDR3 is TGTGCCAGCACCCAAACGAGCTTCCACGAGCAGTACTTC.

The genes are TRBV10-3 and TRBJ2-7, with 7 bases aligning to TRBD1. This CDR3 region has 13 residues. Germline V CDR1 and CDR2: ENHRY, SYGVKD. Trimming cost V 8 bases and J 7 bases; bases outside gene matches: 11. The DNA of the CDR3 is TGTGCCATCCGGACGGACAGGTTTCGGGAGCAGTACTTC. It translates to CAIRTDRFREQYF.

The chain is built from TRBV4-2 and TRBJ2-1, with 12 positions matching TRBD2. The germline V gene encodes CDR1 LGHNA and CDR2 YNFKEQ. V shed 3 bases and J 6 bases; nucleotides not matched to a gene: 6. CDR3 length: 16 residues. CDR3: CASSQELAGGPNEQFF. As DNA, the CDR3 is TGTGCCAGCAGCCAGGAGCTAGCGGGGGGGCCCAATGAGCAGTTCTTC.

The chain has TRBV3-1 (or the pseudogene TRBV3-2) and TRBJ1-4; TRBD1 matches at 10 bases. Germline trimming cut 4 bases from V and 8 bases from J; bases unmatched to any gene: 7. Germline V lookup: CDR1 LGHDT, CDR2 YNNKEL (reference sequence). CDR3 length equals 15 residues. The CDR3, as DNA: TGTGCCAGCAGCCTGCGGGACAGGGGAAGGGAAAAACTGTTTTTT. Translation gives CASSLRDRGREKLFF.

The chain has TRBV7-8 and TRBJ2-7; D gene unclear. The V and J ends lost 5 bases and 5 bases respectively, with 19 bases between them. There are 15 residues in the CDR3. Germline lookup yields CDR1 SGHVS and CDR2 FQNEAQ. DNA of the CDR3: TGTGCCAGCAGCCCCCTGCCAATCTACTACGACGAGCAGTACTTC. This sequence encodes CASSPLPIYYDEQYF.

V usage is TRBV6-4 and J usage is TRBJ1-1, with D perhaps TRBD1 (5 bases). Per germline, CDR1 MRHNA and CDR2 SNTAGT. Trimming took off 6 bases at V and 1 base at J, with 9 bases between the two ends. The CDR3 covers 13 residues. The CDR3: CASSEQENTEAFF. The DNA of the CDR3 is TGTGCCAGCAGCGAACAGGAGAACACTGAAGCTTTCTTT.

This chain connects TRBV2 to TRBJ2-3; a possible D gene is TRBD1 (6 bases). The CDR3 is made up of 14 amino acids. Germline V gives CDR1 SNHLY, CDR2 FYNNEI. Trimming removed 3 bases from V and 3 bases from J, with 10 bases in between. This CDR3 is CASSDRGLTDTQYF. In DNA, the CDR3 is TGTGCCAGCAGTGACAGGGGATTAACAGATACGCAGTATTTT.

The chain has TRBV24-1 and TRBJ1-2, with 9 bases lining up with TRBD1. V trimming: 3 bases; J trimming: 4 bases; junction bases outside the gene matches: 5. Germline V gene sequence: CDR1 KGHDR, CDR2 SFDVKD. The CDR3 has 15 amino acids. The CDR3 reads CATSDPGQGSYGYTF. The DNA of the CDR3 is TGTGCCACCAGTGATCCTGGACAGGGGAGCTATGGCTACACCTTC.

The V gene is TRBV5-1, the J gene TRBJ1-5, with D perhaps matching TRBD1 (5 bases). Trimming cost V 0 bases and J 4 bases, with 11 bases left between them. This CDR3 contains 15 residues. Germline V gene lookup returns CDR1 SGHRS and CDR2 YFSETQ. The CDR3 sequence: CASSLGGDSNQPQHF. In DNA, the CDR3 is TGCGCCAGCAGCTTGGGGGGTGACAGTAATCAGCCCCAGCATTTT.

The chain uses TRBV3-1 (or the pseudogene TRBV3-2) and TRBJ1-3; 8 bases are shared with TRBD1. J was trimmed by 4 bases and V by 1 base; bases with no gene match: 3. There are 15 residues in the CDR3. The germline gives CDR1 LGHDT, CDR2 YNNKEL (reference sequence). CDR3 nucleotide sequence: TGTGCCAGCAGCCAAGGCAGGGGGCGAGGAAACACCATATATTTT. Its translation is CASSQGRGRGNTIYF.

V is TRBV28 and J is TRBJ2-7, with 7 nucleotides matching TRBD2. The trim removed 2 bases at V and 6 bases at J, leaving 1 base unmatched. Per the germline V gene, CDR1 is MDHEN and CDR2 is SYDVKM. The length of the CDR3 is 12 residues. The CDR3 bases are TGTGCCAGCAGTTTACCGGGGGGCGAGCAGTACTTC. Amino acids: CASSLPGGEQYF.

The chain couples TRBV19 to TRBJ2-7, with 8 bases that match TRBD2. The V and J ends lost 4 bases and 1 base, in that order; junction bases with no gene match: 6. The CDR3 runs to 15 residues. The germline V gene encodes CDR1 LNHDA and CDR2 SQIVND (reference sequence). The CDR3 nucleotides read TGTGCCAGTAGTACCCTAGCGGGCGTTTCCTACGAGCAGTACTTC. Translating gives CASSTLAGVSYEQYF.

The J gene is TRBJ1-4, the V gene TRBV19; the match to TRBD1 covers 7 bases. This CDR3 is 15 amino acids long. The V gene end was trimmed by 3 bases and the J gene end by 7 bases; junction bases not matched to a gene: 8. Germline V CDR1 and CDR2: LNHDA, SQIVND (reference sequence). The CDR3: CASSIGRGLREKLFF. Written as DNA, the CDR3 is TGTGCCAGTAGTATCGGGAGGGGGCTTCGTGAAAAACTGTTTTTT.

V usage is TRBV5-1 and J usage is TRBJ1-1; no clear D. Trimming cost V 4 bases and J 11 bases, with 21 bases left between them. CDR1 SGHRS and CDR2 YFSETQ come from the germline V gene. The CDR3 runs to 14 residues. As DNA, the CDR3 is TGCGCCAGCAGCCCTAGTGGAAGACCGCCCTGGGCTTTCTTT. Its protein is CASSPSGRPPWAFF.

This clone was picked up one time. The chain is built from TRBV25-1 and TRBJ2-7, with D maybe TRBD1 (6 bases). The germline V and J ends were trimmed by 6 bases and 12 bases, with 18 bases remaining between them. The CDR3 is 12 residues long. Germline values: CDR1 MGHDK, CDR2 SYGVNS. This CDR3 is CASSATGTRSYF. CDR3 coding DNA: TGTGCCAGCAGCGCTACCGGGACACGATCGTACTTC.

The chain is built from TRBV28 and TRBJ1-1, with D uncertain. The CDR3 totals 14 residues. Germline assignment: CDR1 MDHEN and CDR2 SYDVKM. V lost 3 bases and J 1 base, leaving 9 bases between the germline ends. In nucleotides, the CDR3 is TGTGCCAGCAGTTTGCTCCCGCGGAACACTGAAGCTTTCTTT. Translating it yields CASSLLPRNTEAFF.

This rearrangement joins TRBV6-2 or TRBV6-3 to TRBJ1-4; 7 bases fit TRBD1. Losses at the gene ends were 6 bases for V and 4 bases for J; bases not matched to a gene: 8. Germline V gives CDR1 MNHEY, CDR2 SVGEGT. This CDR3 is built from 15 residues. The CDR3 DNA sequence: TGTGCCAGCAGCACTGGACAGGTCCTTAATGAAAAACTGTTTTTT. Its protein is CASSTGQVLNEKLFF.

This clone was seen only once. The chain carries TRBV10-1 and TRBJ2-7; no firm D call. V lost 4 bases, J lost 10 bases, and 11 bases lay in between. From germline, CDR1 is WNHNN and CDR2 SYGVQD (reference sequence). The CDR3 extends over 11 amino acids. CDR3 bases: TGCGCCAGCAGTGGCCCCTCGCGCCAGTACTTC. Its translation: CASSGPSRQYF.

The chain is built from TRBV6-5 and TRBJ2-2; 7 nucleotides line up with TRBD1. Germline CDR1 reads MNHEY; CDR2 reads SVGAGI. The CDR3 sequence is 15 residues long. V lost 6 bases, J lost 6 bases, and 10 bases stayed unmatched. CDR3 nucleotides: TGTGCCAGCAGATCACAGGGGAAGAGAGCCGGGGAGCTGTTTTTT. It specifies CASRSQGKRAGELFF.

This chain joins TRBV7-9 and TRBJ1-1; tentative D call: TRBD1 (5 bases). The CDR3 contains 15 residues. V was pared by 1 base and J by 0 bases, with 9 bases between. Germline CDR1 SEHNR, CDR2 FQNEAQ (reference sequence). The CDR3 nucleotides read TGTGCCAGCAGCTTAGACCGGGGGGTGAACACTGAAGCTTTCTTT. This sequence encodes CASSLDRGVNTEAFF.

This sequence joins TRBV29-1 and TRBJ1-2; the match to TRBD1 covers 9 bases. J lost 6 bases, V lost 1 base, and 6 bases had no gene match. The CDR3 covers 14 residues. Germline-derived CDR1 and CDR2 are SQVTM and ANQGSEA. In nucleotides, the CDR3 is TGCAGCGTTGAAGTCGTACAGGGGGCGGATGGCTACACCTTC. Translation: CSVEVVQGADGYTF.

The V gene is TRBV9, the J gene TRBJ2-3; D gene ambiguous. The CDR3 is 13 amino acids. Trimming stripped 4 bases from V and 4 bases from J, with 10 bases between. The germline gives CDR1 SGDLS, CDR2 YYNGEE. The CDR3 region has the DNA TGTGCCAGCAGCCCGAGTACAGCAGATACGCAGTATTTT. Translating it yields CASSPSTADTQYF.

The chain is built from TRBV7-2 and TRBJ1-3; 7 nucleotides align to TRBD1. The junction had 6 bases not matched to a gene; V was cut back by 7 bases and J by 0 bases. In germline, CDR1 is SGHTA, CDR2 FQGNSA. The CDR3 consists of 15 residues. The CDR3, as DNA: TGTGCCAGCAACCCACAGGGGACCTCTGGAAACACCATATATTTT. This translates into CASNPQGTSGNTIYF. Variable domain in full (rest from reference TRBV7-2 and TRBJ1-3): GAGVSQSPSNKVTEKGKDVELRCDPISGHTALYWYRQSLGQGLEFLIYFQGNSAPDKSGLPSDRFSAERTGGSVSTLTIQRTQQEDSAVYLCASNPQGTSGNTIYFGEGSWLTVV.